This TCR beta chain was retrieved from a study listed by TCRdb under 2016. The library came from RT-PCR. Instrument on record: Illumina MiSeq. Using fastp trimming at Q25 and MiXCR clonotype assembly, TCRdb reanalyzed the public sequencing data and kept in-frame beta chains. Rows matching on CDR3 protein sequence are summarized as one entry with the most common DNA and genes. This sample has hundreds of thousands of distinct CDR3 sequences in its table, and 12% to 15% of those were observed once. The ten biggest clones cover roughly 4% of the sample. V and J are trimmed by 3 bases and 10 bases, and the gene matches miss 0 bases of the junction. In the germline V gene (reference sequence), CDR1 corresponds to DFQATT and CDR2 to SNEGSKA. There are 10 amino acids in the CDR3, from cysteine to phenylalanine inclusive. Only the CDR3 DNA stays, 30 bases, in frame from base 1. Details on this clonotype: Its antigen remains undetermined. Base quality data are lacking; no much larger clone is found one base away.

This clonotype was obtained from a female donor in good health, serving as a healthy control. Sequencing was performed on memory CD4+ T cells from blood. The chain employs TRBV20-1 and TRBJ2-1; TRBD2 aligns with 7 central bases. The DNA sequence is given as TGCAGTGCTAGGGGAGGGGAGCAGTTCTTC. Its protein reads: CSARGGEQFF.